The sequence of this T cell receptor (beta chain) was determined in a study of CD8+ T cells in alopecia areata. Overall study results and limits: Elevated clonality characterized lesional scalp relative to normal scalp, particularly in alopecia totalis/universalis.

As to this clone: Its antigen is currently unknown.

cDNA reverse transcribed from extracted RNA served as the sequencing template. Sequenced by immunoSEQ multiplex PCR; TCRdb stores in-frame clones only, minus some. Of fewer than 150,000 clones detected, roughly 69% appear once; the ten largest clones hold 2.5% to 3%. The specimen was CD4+ T cells sorted from blood. The receptor's source is a human donor in good health.

The CDR3 region has the DNA TGTGCCTGGATAAGGGGTAACGCGGGCTATGGCTACACCTTC. It yields the protein CAWIRGNAGYGYTF. V is TRBV30 and J is TRBJ1-2; D perhaps matches TRBD1 (5 bases). This CDR3 has 14 residues. The V gene lost 4 bases and the J gene lost 4 bases, with 16 bases spanning the gap. The germline V gene encodes CDR1 GTSNPN and CDR2 SVGIG (reference sequence).